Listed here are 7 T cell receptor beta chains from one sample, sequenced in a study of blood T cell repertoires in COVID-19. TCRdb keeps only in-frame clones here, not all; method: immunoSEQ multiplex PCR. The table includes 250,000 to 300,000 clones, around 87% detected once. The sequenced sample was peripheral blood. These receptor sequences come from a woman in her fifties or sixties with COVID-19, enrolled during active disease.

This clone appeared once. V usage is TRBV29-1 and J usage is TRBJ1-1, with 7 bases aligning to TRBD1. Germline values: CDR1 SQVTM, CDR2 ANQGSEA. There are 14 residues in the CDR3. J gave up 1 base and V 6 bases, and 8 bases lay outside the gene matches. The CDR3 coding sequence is TGCAGCGTCGCCTCGGGACAGCGGAACACTGAAGCTTTCTTT. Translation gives CSVASGQRNTEAFF. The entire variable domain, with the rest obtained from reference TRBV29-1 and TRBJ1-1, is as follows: SAVISQKPSRDICQRGTSLTIQCQVDSQVTMMFWYRQQPGQSLTLIATANQGSEATYESGFVIDKFPISRPNLTFSTLTVSNMSPEDSSIYLCSVASGQRNTEAFFGQGTRLTVV.

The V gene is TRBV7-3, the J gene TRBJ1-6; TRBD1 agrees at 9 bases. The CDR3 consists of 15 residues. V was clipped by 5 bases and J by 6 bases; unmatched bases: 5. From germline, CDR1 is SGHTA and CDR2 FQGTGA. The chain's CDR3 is CASSQKTGGNSPLHF. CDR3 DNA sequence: TGTGCCAGCAGCCAGAAGACAGGGGGTAATTCACCCCTCCACTTT. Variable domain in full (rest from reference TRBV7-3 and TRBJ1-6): GAGVSQTPSNKVTEKGKYVELRCDPISGHTALYWYRQSLGQGPEFLIYFQGTGAADDSGLPNDRFFAVRPEGSVSTLKIQRTERGDSAVYLCASSQKTGGNSPLHFGNGTRLTVT.

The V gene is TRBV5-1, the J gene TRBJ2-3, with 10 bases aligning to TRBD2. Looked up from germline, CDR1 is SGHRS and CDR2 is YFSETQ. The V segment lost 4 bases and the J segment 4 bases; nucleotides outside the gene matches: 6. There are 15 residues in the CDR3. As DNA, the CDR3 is TGCGCCAGCAGCCCTAGCGGGGGTAGACCAGATACGCAGTATTTT. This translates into CASSPSGGRPDTQYF.

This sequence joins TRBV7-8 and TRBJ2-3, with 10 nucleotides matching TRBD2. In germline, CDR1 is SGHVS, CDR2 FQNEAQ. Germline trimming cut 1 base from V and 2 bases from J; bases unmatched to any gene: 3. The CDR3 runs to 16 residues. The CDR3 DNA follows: TGTGCCAGCAGCTTAGTGAGCGGGGGGGACACAGATACGCAGTATTTT. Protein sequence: CASSLVSGGDTDTQYF.

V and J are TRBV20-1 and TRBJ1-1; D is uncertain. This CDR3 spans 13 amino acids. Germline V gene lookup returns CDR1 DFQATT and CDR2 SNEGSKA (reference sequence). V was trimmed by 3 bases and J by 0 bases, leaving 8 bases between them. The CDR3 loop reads CSASSTMNTEAFF. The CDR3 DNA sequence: TGCAGTGCTAGTAGCACCATGAACACTGAAGCTTTCTTT.

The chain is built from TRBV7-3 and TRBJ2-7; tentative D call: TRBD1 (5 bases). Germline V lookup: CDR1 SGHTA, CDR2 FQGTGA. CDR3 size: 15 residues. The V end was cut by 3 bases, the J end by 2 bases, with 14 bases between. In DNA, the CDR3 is TGTGCCAGCAGCTTCGGCAGGGCGAAAACCTACGAGCAGTACTTC. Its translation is CASSFGRAKTYEQYF.

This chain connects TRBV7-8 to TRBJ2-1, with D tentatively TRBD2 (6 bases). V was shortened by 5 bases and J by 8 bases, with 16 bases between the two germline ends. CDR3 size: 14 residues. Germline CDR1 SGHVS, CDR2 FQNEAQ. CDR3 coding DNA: TGTGCCAGCAGCCCGCCGGGGGTCCGGGATGAGCAGTTCTTC. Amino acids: CASSPPGVRDEQFF.